This TCR beta chain was profiled in a study of T-cell memory formation after mild COVID-19. Whole-study results and caveats: Cross-reactive memory seemingly joined, as some responding clones were found in pre-infection memory.

The CDR3 spans 15 residues. Germline V gene data show CDR1 as LNHDA and CDR2 as SQIVND (reference sequence). The trim removed 10 bases at V and 8 bases at J, leaving 14 bases unmatched. From 5'RACE with constant-segment primers came TCR alpha and TCR beta cDNA libraries that carried sample barcodes and UMIs. TCRdb reprocessed the 5' RACE reads via MiXCR and lists one record per CDR3 protein. The table records 200,000 to 300,000 distinct CDR3 sequences, over 15% of them present only once. In regard to this clonotype: Its specificity is not known.

The chain employs TRBV19 and TRBJ1-4, with 9 nucleotides matching TRBD1. This receptor was identified in a man younger than 35 who had mild COVID-19 (a few samples of this study predate the infection). Cell type and time point are not known. Sequencing used PBMCs or a T cell subset sorted from them (not recorded which). The CDR3 DNA sequence: TGTGCCACCAAAATAGGGGGGACAGGGAGCGAAAAACTGTTTTTT. The encoded protein is CATKIGGTGSEKLFF.